The TCR beta chain under discussion was sequenced for a study of metastatic and nonmetastatic thyroid tumors. Study overall: For malignant and benign thyroid patients, tumor or nodule tissue and blood were the sources whose repertoires were compared. Study results and limitations: It was reportedly found that TCR beta diversity was significantly higher in malignant thyroid tumors than in benign nodules, a difference seen in both blood and tumor samples.

The length of the CDR3 is 15 residues. Per germline, CDR1 SGDLS and CDR2 YYNGEE. To note about this clone: Its specificity is not known. The junction departs from the called germline gene at one end, perhaps through a read error.

All patients were treatment-naive before thyroid surgery. TCRdb redid the clone calls on the PCR reads using MiXCR. Here the sample spans 35,000 to 40,000 clones, less than 25% being singletons. This TCR was sampled from a female donor with papillary thyroid cancer or a benign thyroid nodule (not recorded which). Some clones in this sample may be carry-over from other donors' samples. V gene TRBV9 combines with J gene TRBJ2-3, with a tentative D call TRBD2 (5 bases). Sequenced sample: blood. DNA of the CDR3: TGTGCCAACAGCTCCCTCGGACTCAACACAGATACGCAGTATTTT. Its protein is CANSSLGLNTDTQYF. Filled out from reference TRBV9 and TRBJ2-3, the complete variable domain reads DSGVTQTPKHLITATGQRVTLRCSPRSGDLSVYWYQQSLDQGLQFLIQYYNGEERAKGNILERFSAQQFPDLHSELNLSSLELGDSALYFCANSSLGLNTDTQYFGPGTRLTVL.